The TCR beta chain described here comes from a study of control samples from healthy donors and cancer patients. Germline trimming cut 6 bases from V and 0 bases from J; bases unmatched to any gene: 19. This CDR3 has 19 residues. CDR1 SGDLS and CDR2 YYNGEE come from the germline V gene. Profiled with immunoSEQ multiplex PCR; TCRdb holds only in-frame clones, not every one. The table has approximately 84,000 clones, roughly 89% seen once. V usage is TRBV9 and J usage is TRBJ1-1, with TRBD1 matching 8 bases. This receptor was taken from a man aged 25 to 45 in good health. The sample comprised blood. CDR3: CASTETGEWPLGMNTEAFF. For the CDR3, the DNA is TGTGCCAGCACAGAGACAGGGGAATGGCCGCTGGGGATGAACACTGAAGCTTTCTTT.